This T cell receptor (beta chain) emerged from a study of blood T cells in healthy people across ages. Study-wide points: TCR beta diversity tracked closely with naive T cell percentage.

For this clonotype: Its antigen is not known.

Each sample yielded at least 5 micrograms of PBMC total RNA. The germline V gene has CDR1 MNHNY and CDR2 SVGAGI (reference sequence). This CDR3 contains 11 residues. Trimming left V 6 bases short and J 6 bases short, with 8 bases between. Primed by a sample-barcoded 5' primer and a J-beta primer mix, a second PCR proceeded for about 6 to 11 cycles. Every cDNA molecule carried a tag from a template-switch adaptor bearing 12 random nucleotides. TCRdb re-derived calls from the 5' RACE reads in MiXCR, one entry per CDR3 protein. Counted here are just under 900,000 distinct CDR3 sequences, 29% occurring once; the ten biggest clones make up 15% to 20%.

This receptor was identified in a woman older than 75 in good health. The chain carries TRBV6-6 and TRBJ1-1, with D unresolved. The specimen was blood. CDR3 region: CASSDRAEAFF. CDR3 DNA sequence: TGTGCCAGCAGCGACCGGGCTGAAGCTTTCTTT.